These 21 T cell receptor beta chains came from one sample sequenced in a study of technical replicates of blood from a handful of donors. Some clones are missing from TCRdb's copy, which holds only in-frame ones; the method was immunoSEQ multiplex PCR. Among some 85,000 clones listed, just over 95% were seen once. Sequences were obtained from T cells isolated from PBMCs. These receptor sequences come from a human donor in good health.

This chain uses TRBV11-3 with TRBJ1-1; D uncertain. CDR3 length: 10 residues. The V end was cut by 3 bases, the J end by 7 bases, with 3 bases between. Per germline, CDR1 SGHNT and CDR2 YENEEA. CDR3: CASSFNEAFF. The CDR3 DNA reads TGTGCCAGCAGCTTTAATGAAGCTTTCTTT. Combining the CDR3 with reference TRBV11-3 and TRBJ1-1 gives the whole variable domain EAGVVQSPRYKIIEKKQPVAFWCNPISGHNTLYWYLQNLGQGPELLIRYENEEAVDDSQLPKDRFSAERLKGVDSTLKIQPAELGDSAVYLCASSFNEAFFGQGTRLTVV.

The chain has TRBV29-1 and TRBJ2-1, with 11 bases matching TRBD2. Germline V CDR1 and CDR2: SQVTM, ANQGSEA. After removal of 3 bases from V and 7 bases from J, the junction contained 5 bases not matched to a gene. CDR3 length: 14 residues. The CDR3 region is CSVDTSGSGNEQFF. In nucleotides, the CDR3 is TGCAGCGTTGACACTAGCGGGAGTGGGAATGAGCAGTTCTTC.

This chain uses TRBV7-7 with TRBJ2-7, with 10 bases lining up with TRBD1. Germline V lookup: CDR1 SSHAT, CDR2 FNYEAQ (reference sequence). The trim removed 5 bases at V and 3 bases at J, leaving 13 bases unmatched. The CDR3 is 17 residues long. CDR3 amino acids: CASSPRGDRGLGYEQYF. Here the CDR3 DNA reads TGTGCCAGCAGCCCCCGAGGGGACAGGGGCCTAGGCTACGAGCAGTACTTC.

This chain joins TRBV30 and TRBJ1-1; tentative D call: TRBD1 (6 bases). The CDR3 spans 15 residues. Per the germline V gene, CDR1 is GTSNPN and CDR2 is SVGIG (reference sequence). Trimming took 3 bases from V and 0 from J, leaving 14 bases between them. CDR3 DNA sequence: TGTGCCTGGAGATATTACAGGGATCTGAACACTGAAGCTTTCTTT. Translated: CAWRYYRDLNTEAFF.

The CDR3 DNA is TGTGCCAGCAGCTTAGGGGCTTTGAATGAGCAGTTCTTC. Its protein is CASSLGALNEQFF. The genes are TRBV7-9 and TRBJ2-1; D not resolved. The CDR3 is 13 amino acids. V lost 1 base and J 7 bases, leaving 8 bases between the germline ends. Looked up from germline, CDR1 is SEHNR and CDR2 is FQNEAQ (reference sequence).

The chain couples TRBV7-9 to TRBJ2-1; 8 bases map to TRBD1. The length of the CDR3 is 15 residues. Trimming cost V 5 bases and J 6 bases; bases outside gene matches: 9. Per germline, CDR1 SEHNR and CDR2 FQNEAQ (reference sequence). The CDR3 sequence: CASSTTDRAGNEQFF. Written as DNA, the CDR3 is TGTGCCAGCAGCACAACGGACAGGGCGGGCAATGAGCAGTTCTTC.

The chain couples TRBV30 to TRBJ2-1; the match to TRBD2 covers 8 bases. The CDR3 sequence is 14 residues long. Trimming removed 4 bases from V and 3 bases from J; junction bases left unmatched: 5. The germline gives CDR1 GTSNPN, CDR2 SVGIG (reference sequence). CDR3 DNA sequence: TGTGCCTGGATTCCGGGACTAGACTACAATGAGCAGTTCTTC. Translation gives CAWIPGLDYNEQFF.

This chain connects TRBV9 to TRBJ2-5, with 8 bases identical to TRBD2. The V segment lost 2 bases and the J segment 5 bases; nucleotides outside the gene matches: 5. Germline V gene data show CDR1 as SGDLS and CDR2 as YYNGEE. This CDR3 has 14 residues. CDR3 loop: CASSVSGARETQYF. In DNA form, the CDR3 reads TGTGCCAGCAGCGTTAGCGGGGCTAGGGAGACCCAGTACTTC.

The V gene is TRBV11-3, the J gene TRBJ2-5, with D possibly matching TRBD1 (6 bases). Germline V gene sequence: CDR1 SGHNT, CDR2 YENEEA. The CDR3 has 13 residues. Trimming took off 6 bases at V and 1 base at J, with 9 bases between the two ends. CDR3 region: CASSSDSQETQYF. The CDR3 DNA follows: TGTGCCAGCAGTTCGGACAGCCAAGAGACCCAGTACTTC.

The chain carries TRBV2 and TRBJ2-3; 7 nucleotides match TRBD2. The J segment lost 1 base and the V segment lost 1 base, leaving 17 bases of the junction unmatched. The CDR3 runs 20 residues. CDR1 and CDR2 from the germline V gene are SNHLY and FYNNEI. The CDR3 region has the DNA TGTGCCAGCAGTGAAGGGGGGAGGGCTAGCAGCGTTGTGGGCACAGATACGCAGTATTTT. Translating gives CASSEGGRASSVVGTDTQYF.

This chain uses TRBV5-1 with TRBJ2-7; D remains ambiguous. V dropped 4 bases and J dropped 0 bases, with 14 bases sitting between them. Germline assignment: CDR1 SGHRS and CDR2 YFSETQ. CDR3 length: 15 residues. The CDR3 region has the DNA TGCGCCAGCAGCCTAAGATCGTTATACTCCTACGAGCAGTACTTC. Translation: CASSLRSLYSYEQYF. Combining the CDR3 with reference TRBV5-1 and TRBJ2-7 gives the whole variable domain KAGVTQTPRYLIKTRGQQVTLSCSPISGHRSVSWYQQTPGQGLQFLFEYFSETQRNKGNFPGRFSGRQFSNSRSEMNVSTLELGDSALYLCASSLRSLYSYEQYFGPGTRLTVT.

V and J are TRBV2 and TRBJ2-7, with D perhaps TRBD2 (5 bases). This CDR3 has 12 residues. The V gene lost 7 bases and the J gene lost 3 bases, with 10 bases spanning the gap. In germline, CDR1 is SNHLY, CDR2 FYNNEI. CDR3 DNA sequence: TGTGCCAGCACCGGACTGATCTACGAGCAGTACTTC. Translated: CASTGLIYEQYF.

This clone was seen a few times. The chain is built from TRBV4-2 and TRBJ1-5; TRBD1 aligns across 8 bases. V was pared by 0 bases and J by 4 bases, with 8 bases of the junction left unmatched. Germline V gene sequence: CDR1 LGHNA, CDR2 YNFKEQ. This CDR3 is built from 17 residues. The CDR3 sequence is CASSQDLDRGINQPQHF. The CDR3 nucleotides read TGTGCCAGCAGCCAAGATCTAGACAGGGGAATAAATCAGCCCCAGCATTTT.

This clone has just one count. Other DNA sequences in the sample encode the same CDR3. The chain uses TRBV5-1 and TRBJ2-7; D is perhaps TRBD2 (7 bases). V gave up 0 bases and J gave up 4 bases, with 11 bases separating them. This CDR3 spans 14 amino acids. CDR1 is SGHRS and CDR2 is YFSETQ in the germline V gene. CDR3 sequence reads: CASSLEGGVYEQYF. The CDR3 DNA reads TGCGCCAGCAGCTTGGAGGGGGGGGTATACGAGCAGTACTTC.

The CDR3 is CASSSTWTEASTDTQYF. The CDR3 DNA is TGTGCCAGCAGTTCCACCTGGACTGAGGCTAGCACAGATACGCAGTATTTT. This chain uses TRBV7-2 with TRBJ2-3; tentatively, D is TRBD2 (5 bases). V shed 6 bases and J shed 0 bases, with 19 bases lying between them. Germline V CDR1 and CDR2: SGHTA, FQGNSA. The CDR3 contains 17 residues.

Here the CDR3 DNA reads TGTGCCAGCAGCGTAGACGGGGCGGGAGGATCCTACGAGCAGTACTTC. Protein product: CASSVDGAGGSYEQYF. This rearrangement joins TRBV9 to TRBJ2-7, with TRBD2 identical over 8 bases. J was trimmed by 1 base and V by 0 bases; bases with no gene match: 6. Germline V lookup: CDR1 SGDLS, CDR2 YYNGEE. CDR3 length: 16 amino acids.

This clone was observed a single time. This sequence joins TRBV6-1 and TRBJ1-1, with D perhaps matching TRBD1 (5 bases). The CDR3 has 16 residues. Per germline, CDR1 MNHNS and CDR2 SASEGT. V was pared by 4 bases and J by 5 bases, with 20 bases between. The CDR3 DNA is TGTGCCAGCAGTGTTTCGGTTTTTCAGGGAGGGACTGAAGCTTTCTTT. Its protein product is CASSVSVFQGGTEAFF.

This sequence joins TRBV7-8 and TRBJ2-7, with 8 positions matching TRBD1. V lost 3 bases, J lost 1 base, and 5 bases stayed unmatched. CDR3 size: 15 residues. Germline V gene data show CDR1 as SGHVS and CDR2 as FQNEAQ. DNA for the CDR3: TGTGCCAGCAGCTTGAGACAGGGGACATCCTACGAGCAGTACTTC. Encoded protein: CASSLRQGTSYEQYF.

This clone was picked up one time. This sequence joins TRBV29-1 and TRBJ2-1; 9 nucleotides align to TRBD1. The V and J ends lost 5 bases and 0 bases, in that order; junction bases with no gene match: 2. The CDR3 length is 14 residues. In germline, CDR1 is SQVTM, CDR2 ANQGSEA. CDR3 sequence: CSVLTGGSYNEQFF. The DNA for the CDR3 is TGCAGCGTTCTGACAGGGGGCTCCTACAATGAGCAGTTCTTC.

The chain joins TRBV28 to TRBJ1-1, with TRBD1 matching 7 bases. CDR1 and CDR2 (germline): MDHEN, SYDVKM. The CDR3 consists of 17 residues. The ends lost 3 bases at V and 3 bases at J; junction bases unmatched: 13. The CDR3 spells CASSLKQGWVRDTEAFF. The CDR3 DNA sequence: TGTGCCAGCAGTTTGAAACAGGGGTGGGTCAGGGACACTGAAGCTTTCTTT.

This clone was seen once. The chain couples TRBV30 to TRBJ2-1; 9 bases line up with TRBD2. V lost 3 bases, J lost 6 bases, and 3 bases stayed unmatched. The CDR3 has 13 residues. Germline V gene lookup returns CDR1 GTSNPN and CDR2 SVGIG (reference sequence). In DNA form, the CDR3 reads TGTGCCTGGAGAGGTAGCGGGAGCAATGAGCAGTTCTTC. The encoded protein is CAWRGSGSNEQFF.